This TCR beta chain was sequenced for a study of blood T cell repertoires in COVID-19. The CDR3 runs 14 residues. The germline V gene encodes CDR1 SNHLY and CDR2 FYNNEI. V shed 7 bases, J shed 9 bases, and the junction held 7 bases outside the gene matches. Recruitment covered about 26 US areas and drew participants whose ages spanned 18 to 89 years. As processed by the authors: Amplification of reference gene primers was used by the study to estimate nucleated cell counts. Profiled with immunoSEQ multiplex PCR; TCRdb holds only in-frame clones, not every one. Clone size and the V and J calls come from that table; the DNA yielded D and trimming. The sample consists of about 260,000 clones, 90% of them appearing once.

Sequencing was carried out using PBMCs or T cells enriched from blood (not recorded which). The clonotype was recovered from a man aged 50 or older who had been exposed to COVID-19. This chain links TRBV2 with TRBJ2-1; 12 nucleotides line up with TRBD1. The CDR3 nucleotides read TGTGCCAGCAACCGGGACAGGGGGCAATTTGAGCAGTTCTTC. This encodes CASNRDRGQFEQFF.